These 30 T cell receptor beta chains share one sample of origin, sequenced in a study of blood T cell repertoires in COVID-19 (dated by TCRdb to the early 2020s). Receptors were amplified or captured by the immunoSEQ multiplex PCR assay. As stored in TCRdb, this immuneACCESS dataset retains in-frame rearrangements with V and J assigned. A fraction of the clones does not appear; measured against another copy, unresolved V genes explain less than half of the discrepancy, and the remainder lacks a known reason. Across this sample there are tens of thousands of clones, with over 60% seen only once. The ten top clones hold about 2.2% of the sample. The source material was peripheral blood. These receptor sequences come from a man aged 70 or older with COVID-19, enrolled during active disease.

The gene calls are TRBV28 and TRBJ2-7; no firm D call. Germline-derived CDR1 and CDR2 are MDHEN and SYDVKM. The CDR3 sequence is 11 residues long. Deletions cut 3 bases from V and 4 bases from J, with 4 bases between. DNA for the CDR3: TGTGCCAGCAGTTTGAGGTACGAGCAGTACTTC. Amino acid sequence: CASSLRYEQYF.

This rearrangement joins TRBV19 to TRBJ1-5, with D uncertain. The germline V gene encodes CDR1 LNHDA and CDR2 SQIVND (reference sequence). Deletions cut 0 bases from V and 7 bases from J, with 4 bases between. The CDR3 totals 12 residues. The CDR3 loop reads CASSIELQPQHF. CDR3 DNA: TGTGCCAGTAGTATAGAATTACAGCCCCAGCATTTT.

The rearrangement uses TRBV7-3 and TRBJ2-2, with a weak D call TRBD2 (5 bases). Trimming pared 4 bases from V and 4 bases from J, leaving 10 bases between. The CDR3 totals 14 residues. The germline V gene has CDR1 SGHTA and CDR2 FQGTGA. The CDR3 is CASSSGKGTGELFF. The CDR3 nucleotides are TGTGCCAGCAGCTCGGGGAAGGGCACCGGGGAGCTGTTTTTT. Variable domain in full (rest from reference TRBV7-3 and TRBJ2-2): GAGVSQTPSNKVTEKGKYVELRCDPISGHTALYWYRQSLGQGPEFLIYFQGTGAADDSGLPNDRFFAVRPEGSVSTLKIQRTERGDSAVYLCASSSGKGTGELFFGEGSRLTVL.

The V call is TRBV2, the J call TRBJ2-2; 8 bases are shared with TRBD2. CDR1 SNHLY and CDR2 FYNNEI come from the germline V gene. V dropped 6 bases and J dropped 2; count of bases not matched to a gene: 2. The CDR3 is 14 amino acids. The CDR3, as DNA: TGTGCCAGCAGGGGACTAGTTAACACCGGGGAGCTGTTTTTT. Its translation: CASRGLVNTGELFF.

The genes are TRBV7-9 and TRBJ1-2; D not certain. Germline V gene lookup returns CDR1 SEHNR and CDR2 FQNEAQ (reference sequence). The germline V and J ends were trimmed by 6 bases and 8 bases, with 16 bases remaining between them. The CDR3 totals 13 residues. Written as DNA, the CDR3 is TGTGCCAGCAGTCAAGACCCAAAGCGGGGCTACACCTTC. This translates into CASSQDPKRGYTF.

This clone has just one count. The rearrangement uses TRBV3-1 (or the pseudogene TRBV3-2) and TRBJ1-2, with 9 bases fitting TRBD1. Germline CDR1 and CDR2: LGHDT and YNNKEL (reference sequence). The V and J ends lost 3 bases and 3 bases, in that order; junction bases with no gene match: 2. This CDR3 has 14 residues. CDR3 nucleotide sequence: TGTGCCAGCAGCCATGGGGACAGGGACTATGGCTACACCTTC. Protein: CASSHGDRDYGYTF.

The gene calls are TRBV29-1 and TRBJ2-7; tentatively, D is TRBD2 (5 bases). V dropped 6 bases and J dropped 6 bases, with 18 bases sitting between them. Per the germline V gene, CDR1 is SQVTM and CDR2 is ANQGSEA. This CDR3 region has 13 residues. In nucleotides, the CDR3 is TGCAGCGTACTAGATACTAGGGCTGGCGAGCAGTACTTC. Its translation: CSVLDTRAGEQYF.

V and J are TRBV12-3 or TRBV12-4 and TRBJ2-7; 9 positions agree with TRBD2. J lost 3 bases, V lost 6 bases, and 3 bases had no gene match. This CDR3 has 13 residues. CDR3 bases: TGTGCCAGCAGCCTGACTAGCGGCTACGAGCAGTACTTC. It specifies CASSLTSGYEQYF.

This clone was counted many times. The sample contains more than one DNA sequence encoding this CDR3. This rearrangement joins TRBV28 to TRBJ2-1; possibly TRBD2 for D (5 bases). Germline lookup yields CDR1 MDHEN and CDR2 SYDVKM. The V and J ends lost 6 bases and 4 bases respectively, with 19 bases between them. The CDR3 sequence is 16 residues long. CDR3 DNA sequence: TGTGCCAGCAGGGCCCTGAATACCGGGATGTACAATGAGCAGTTCTTC. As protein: CASRALNTGMYNEQFF.

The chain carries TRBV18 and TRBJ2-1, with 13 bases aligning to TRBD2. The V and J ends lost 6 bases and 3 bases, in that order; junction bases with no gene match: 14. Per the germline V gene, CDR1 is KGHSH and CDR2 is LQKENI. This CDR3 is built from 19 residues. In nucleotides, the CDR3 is TGTGCCAGCTCTCAGGGACTAGCGGGACCCCTCACCCTCTACAATGAGCAGTTCTTC. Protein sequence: CASSQGLAGPLTLYNEQFF.

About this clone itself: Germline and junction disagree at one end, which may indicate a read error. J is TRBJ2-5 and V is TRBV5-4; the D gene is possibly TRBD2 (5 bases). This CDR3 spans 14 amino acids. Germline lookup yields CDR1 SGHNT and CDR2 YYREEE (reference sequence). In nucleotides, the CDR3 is TGTGCCAGCAGCTTGGCCGGGGTCCAAGGGACCCAGTACTTC. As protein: CASSLAGVQGTQYF.

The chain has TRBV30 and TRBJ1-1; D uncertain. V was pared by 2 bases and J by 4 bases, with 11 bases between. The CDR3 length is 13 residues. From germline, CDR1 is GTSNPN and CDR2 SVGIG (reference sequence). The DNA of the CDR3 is TGTGCCTGGAGTCGCCAACGGGGCACTGAAGCTTTCTTT. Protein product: CAWSRQRGTEAFF. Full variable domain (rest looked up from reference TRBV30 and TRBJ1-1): SQTIHQWPATLVQPVGSPLSLECTVEGTSNPNLYWYRQAAGRGLQLLFYSVGIGQISSEVPQNLSASRPQDRQFILSSKKLLLSDSGFYLCAWSRQRGTEAFFGQGTRLTVV.

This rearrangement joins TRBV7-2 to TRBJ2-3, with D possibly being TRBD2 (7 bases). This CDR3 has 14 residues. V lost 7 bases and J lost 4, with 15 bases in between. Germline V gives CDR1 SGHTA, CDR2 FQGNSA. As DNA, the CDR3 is TGTGCCAGCACCGGAGGGGGAGGGGCAGATACGCAGTATTTT. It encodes CASTGGGGADTQYF.

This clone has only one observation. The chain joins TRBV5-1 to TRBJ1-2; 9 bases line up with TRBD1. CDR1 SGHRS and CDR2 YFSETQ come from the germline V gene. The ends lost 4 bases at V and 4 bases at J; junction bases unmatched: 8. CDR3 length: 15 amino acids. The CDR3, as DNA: TGCGCCAGCAGCCCGGGACAGGGAGCCGTCTATGGCTACACCTTC. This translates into CASSPGQGAVYGYTF.

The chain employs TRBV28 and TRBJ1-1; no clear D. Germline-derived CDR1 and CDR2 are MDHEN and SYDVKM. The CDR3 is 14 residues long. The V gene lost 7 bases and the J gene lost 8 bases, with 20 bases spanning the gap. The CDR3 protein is CASTPPWKQTEAFF. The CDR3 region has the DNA TGTGCCAGCACCCCCCCCTGGAAACAGACAGAAGCTTTCTTT.

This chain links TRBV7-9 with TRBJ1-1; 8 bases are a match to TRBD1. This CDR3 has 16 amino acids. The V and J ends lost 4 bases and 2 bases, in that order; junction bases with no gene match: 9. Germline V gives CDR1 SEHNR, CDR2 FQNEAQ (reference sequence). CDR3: CASSSTGEVLNTEAFF. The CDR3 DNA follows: TGTGCCAGCAGCTCGACAGGGGAAGTACTAAACACTGAAGCTTTCTTT.

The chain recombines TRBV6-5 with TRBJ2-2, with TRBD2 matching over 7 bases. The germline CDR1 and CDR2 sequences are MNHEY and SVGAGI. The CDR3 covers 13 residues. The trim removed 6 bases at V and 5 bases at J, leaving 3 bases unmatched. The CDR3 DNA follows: TGTGCCAGCAGACTAGCGTTTACCGGGGAGCTGTTTTTT. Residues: CASRLAFTGELFF.

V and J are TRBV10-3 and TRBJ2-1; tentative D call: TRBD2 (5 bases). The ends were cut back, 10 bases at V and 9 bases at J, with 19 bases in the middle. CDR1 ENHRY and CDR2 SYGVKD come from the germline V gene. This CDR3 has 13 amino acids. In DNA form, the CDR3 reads TGTGCCACCGCCCGGGCGGGCAACACTGAGCAGTTCTTC. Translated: CATARAGNTEQFF.

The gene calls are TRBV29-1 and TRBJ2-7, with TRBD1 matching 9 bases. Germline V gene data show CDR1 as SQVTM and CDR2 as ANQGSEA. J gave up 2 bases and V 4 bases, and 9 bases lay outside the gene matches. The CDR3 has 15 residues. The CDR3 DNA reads TGCAGCGTTGTATATGGGACAGGGTCACCCTACGAGCAGTACTTC. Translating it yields CSVVYGTGSPYEQYF.

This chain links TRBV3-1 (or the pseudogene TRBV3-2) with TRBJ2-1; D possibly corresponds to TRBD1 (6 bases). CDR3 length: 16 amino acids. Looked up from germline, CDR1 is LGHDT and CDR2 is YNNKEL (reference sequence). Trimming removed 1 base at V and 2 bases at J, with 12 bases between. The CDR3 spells CASSQGPWTAYNEQFF. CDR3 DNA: TGTGCCAGCAGCCAAGGGCCTTGGACAGCCTACAATGAGCAGTTCTTC.

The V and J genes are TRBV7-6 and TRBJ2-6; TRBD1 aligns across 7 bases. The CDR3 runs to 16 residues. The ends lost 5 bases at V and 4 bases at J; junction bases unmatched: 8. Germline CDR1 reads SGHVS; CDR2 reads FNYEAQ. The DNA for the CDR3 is TGTGCCAGCAGCCACATAGGGGGCTCAGGGGCCAACGTCCTGACTTTC. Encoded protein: CASSHIGGSGANVLTF.

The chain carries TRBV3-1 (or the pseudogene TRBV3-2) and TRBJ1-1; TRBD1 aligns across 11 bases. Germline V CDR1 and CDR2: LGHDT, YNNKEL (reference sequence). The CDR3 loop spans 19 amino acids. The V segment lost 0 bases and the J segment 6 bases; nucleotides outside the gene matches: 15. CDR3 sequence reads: CASSQDPFGTGGYFAEAFF. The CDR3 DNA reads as TGTGCCAGCAGCCAAGATCCGTTCGGGACAGGGGGTTACTTCGCTGAAGCTTTCTTT.

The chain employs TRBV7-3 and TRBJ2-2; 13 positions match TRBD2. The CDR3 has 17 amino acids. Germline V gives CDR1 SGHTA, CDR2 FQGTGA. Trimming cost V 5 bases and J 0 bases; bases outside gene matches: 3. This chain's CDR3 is CASSNGTSGTNTGELFF. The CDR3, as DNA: TGTGCCAGCAGCAACGGGACTAGCGGGACGAACACCGGGGAGCTGTTTTTT.

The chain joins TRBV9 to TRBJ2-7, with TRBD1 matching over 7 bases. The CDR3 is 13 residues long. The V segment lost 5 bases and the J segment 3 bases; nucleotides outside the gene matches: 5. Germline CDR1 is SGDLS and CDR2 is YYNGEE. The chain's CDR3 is CASSAGTDYEQYF. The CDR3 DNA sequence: TGTGCCAGCAGTGCCGGGACAGACTACGAGCAGTACTTC.

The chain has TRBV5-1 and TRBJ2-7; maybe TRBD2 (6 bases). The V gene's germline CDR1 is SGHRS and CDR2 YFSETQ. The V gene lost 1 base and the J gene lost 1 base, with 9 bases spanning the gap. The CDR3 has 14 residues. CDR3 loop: CASSLQAGSYEQYF. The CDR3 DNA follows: TGCGCCAGCAGCTTGCAGGCGGGATCCTACGAGCAGTACTTC.

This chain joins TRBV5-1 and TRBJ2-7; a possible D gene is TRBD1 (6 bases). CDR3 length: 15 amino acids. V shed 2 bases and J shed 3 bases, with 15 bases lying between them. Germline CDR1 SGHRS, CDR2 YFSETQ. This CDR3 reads CASSFLQGEVYEQYF. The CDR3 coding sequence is TGCGCCAGCAGCTTCTTACAGGGAGAAGTCTACGAGCAGTACTTC.

CDR3 sequence: CASRLAEAGTWMGWNTEAFF. In nucleotides, the CDR3 is TGTGCAAGTCGCTTAGCGGAGGCCGGGACATGGATGGGTTGGAACACTGAAGCTTTCTTT. The chain recombines TRBV12-2 with TRBJ1-1; TRBD1 is the table's D call and was not checked against the DNA. TRBV12-2 is reported as a pseudogene. The CDR3 runs 20 residues.

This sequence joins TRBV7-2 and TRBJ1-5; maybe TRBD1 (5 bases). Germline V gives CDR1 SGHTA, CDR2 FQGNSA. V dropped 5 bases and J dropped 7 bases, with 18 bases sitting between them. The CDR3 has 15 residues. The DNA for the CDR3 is TGTGCCAGCAGCGCTACGGGAGGGGAGGGACAGCCCCAGCATTTT. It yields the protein CASSATGGEGQPQHF. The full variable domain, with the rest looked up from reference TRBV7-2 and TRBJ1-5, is GAGVSQSPSNKVTEKGKDVELRCDPISGHTALYWYRQSLGQGLEFLIYFQGNSAPDKSGLPSDRFSAERTGGSVSTLTIQRTQQEDSAVYLCASSATGGEGQPQHFGDGTRLSIL.

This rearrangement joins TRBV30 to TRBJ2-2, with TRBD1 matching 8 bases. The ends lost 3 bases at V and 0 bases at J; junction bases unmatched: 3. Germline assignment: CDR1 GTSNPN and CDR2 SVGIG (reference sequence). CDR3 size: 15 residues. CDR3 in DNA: TGTGCCTGGAGGGGGACAGGAGCGAACACCGGGGAGCTGTTTTTT. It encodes CAWRGTGANTGELFF.

The CDR3 region is CASSPTGTDYGYTF. CDR3 bases: TGTGCCAGCAGCCCGACCGGGACAGATTATGGCTACACCTTC. The rearrangement uses TRBV5-6 and TRBJ1-2; 7 nucleotides match TRBD1. Germline CDR1 reads SGHDT; CDR2 reads YYEEEE. The V and J ends lost 4 bases and 5 bases, in that order; junction bases with no gene match: 8. The CDR3 has 14 amino acids.